This T cell receptor beta chain is drawn from a study of T cells in Graves' hyperthyroidism and ophthalmopathy. Points from the study as a whole: Ophthalmopathy and stable hyperthyroidism were told apart by a 13 V-J model.

Germline V gives CDR1 MGHRA, CDR2 YSYEKL. The CDR3 has 16 residues. V was shortened by 0 bases and J by 0 bases, with 6 bases between the two germline ends. This clonotype was seen more than once but under ten times. The antigen is not known. RNA transcripts provided the source from which TCR beta CDR3 regions were amplified. HTBI primers were the set used in a first-round RT-PCR of the TCR CDR3. TCRdb independently ran MiXCR on the multiplex PCR reads; one entry per CDR3 protein. The sample contains roughly 380,000 distinct CDR3 sequences, 13% of which appear only once. The chain is built from TRBV4-1 and TRBJ1-6, with no clear D. Material for sequencing was blood. The TCR sequence derives from a man in his thirties or forties with Graves' hyperthyroidism that later progressed to Graves' ophthalmopathy. The CDR3 loop reads CASSQDWGSYNSPLHF. The CDR3 region has the DNA TGCGCCAGCAGCCAAGATTGGGGCTCCTATAATTCACCCCTCCACTTT.